This T cell receptor (beta chain) was identified in a study of CD8 T cells in ankylosing spondylitis. The J segment lost 0 bases and the V segment lost 1 base, leaving 5 bases of the junction unmatched. Germline V CDR1 and CDR2: DFQATT, SNEGSKA (reference sequence). This CDR3 contains 15 residues. This clonotype was seen repeatedly, ten times or more. TCRdb independently ran MiXCR on the 5' RACE reads; one entry per CDR3 protein. This sample carries about 240,000 distinct CDR3 sequences, around 7.8% of them seen once, and the ten largest clones take approximately 6.2%. Material for sequencing was blood, either unsorted or a sorted T cell fraction (not recorded which). The chain links TRBV20-1 to TRBJ1-2; 7 bases map to TRBD1. This sequence was found in a male donor with ankylosing spondylitis or in good health (not recorded which). In nucleotides, the CDR3 is TGCAGTGCTAGAGGACAGGGCGGCACTAACTATGGCTACACCTTC. Translating it yields CSARGQGGTNYGYTF.